The 26 T cell receptor beta chains below all came from one sample that was sequenced in a study of shared clonotypes between healthy human individuals. This table comes from immunoSEQ multiplex PCR, and its TCRdb copy is limited to in-frame clones, with some not included. The table records 2 million to 2.5 million clones, under 97% of them present only once. Sequencing input: naive CD4+ T cells sorted from blood. The subset denotes: CD45RA+ positively selected. These receptors were taken from a man younger than 35 in good health.

The chain carries TRBV30 and TRBJ1-2; 10 positions match TRBD1. V was clipped by 5 bases and J by 0 bases; unmatched bases: 6. This CDR3 has 15 amino acids. Looked up from germline, CDR1 is GTSNPN and CDR2 is SVGIG (reference sequence). CDR3 sequence reads: CAWRQGASTNYGYTF. DNA of the CDR3: TGTGCCTGGCGACAGGGGGCTTCAACTAACTATGGCTACACCTTC.

This clone was observed once. The chain couples TRBV30 to TRBJ2-7; D is tentatively TRBD1 or TRBD2 (6 bases each). Germline loops: CDR1 GTSNPN, CDR2 SVGIG (reference sequence). Deletions cut 4 bases from V and 0 bases from J, with 13 bases between. The CDR3 runs 14 residues. For the CDR3, the DNA is TGTGCCTGGAATAGCGAGGGGGGCTCCTACGAGCAGTACTTC. Amino acid sequence: CAWNSEGGSYEQYF.

The chain uses TRBV11-2 and TRBJ2-2; D ambiguous. V shed 1 base and J shed 6 bases, with 6 bases lying between them. This CDR3 region has 13 residues. The germline gives CDR1 SGHAT, CDR2 FQNNGV. The CDR3 region has the DNA TGTGCCAGCAGCTTAGGAACGCCCGGGGAGCTGTTTTTT. It is translated as CASSLGTPGELFF.

The V call is TRBV6-6, the J call TRBJ2-1; D gene uncertain. From germline, CDR1 is MNHNY and CDR2 SVGAGI (reference sequence). Trimming removed 6 bases from V and 8 bases from J, with 11 bases in between. The CDR3 runs 12 residues. CDR3 amino acids: CASSKDRYEQFF. CDR3 bases: TGTGCCAGCAGCAAAGATAGGTATGAGCAGTTCTTC.

This clone came up once. J is TRBJ1-5 and V is TRBV7-9; 7 bases line up with TRBD1. Germline assignment: CDR1 SEHNR and CDR2 FQNEAQ (reference sequence). There are 15 residues in the CDR3. The J segment lost 4 bases and the V segment lost 1 base, leaving 4 bases of the junction unmatched. CDR3 coding DNA: TGTGCCAGCAGCTTAGAAGGGACAGATAATCAGCCCCAGCATTTT. Its protein product is CASSLEGTDNQPQHF.

This chain joins TRBV28 and TRBJ1-5; 7 nucleotides line up with TRBD1. The CDR3 contains 17 residues. Trimming cost V 6 bases and J 4 bases; bases outside gene matches: 15. The germline V gene encodes CDR1 MDHEN and CDR2 SYDVKM. The CDR3: CASRRTGDGRGNQPQHF. Here the CDR3 DNA reads TGTGCCAGCAGGCGAACAGGGGACGGAAGGGGGAATCAGCCCCAGCATTTT.

This chain links TRBV28 with TRBJ2-5; TRBD1 is a possible D gene (5 bases). There are 12 residues in the CDR3. The germline V gene encodes CDR1 MDHEN and CDR2 SYDVKM. With 4 bases removed from V and 5 bases from J, the gap between germline ends came to 8 bases. CDR3 loop: CASSSTVETQYF. In nucleotides, the CDR3 is TGTGCCAGCAGTTCGACAGTGGAGACCCAGTACTTC.

With respect to this clone: Other DNA sequences within the sample encode an identical CDR3. CDR3 DNA sequence: TGCGCCAGCAGCTTGGGACAGATAACCTACGAGCAGTACTTC. Translating gives CASSLGQITYEQYF. The chain employs TRBV5-1 and TRBJ2-7, with a tentative D call TRBD1 (5 bases). The V and J ends lost 0 bases and 2 bases respectively, with 9 bases between them. CDR1 is SGHRS, CDR2 YFSETQ, per germline. The CDR3 contains 14 residues.

For the CDR3, the DNA is TGTGCTAGTGGTTTAGGGACAGGGCAAGAGACCCAGTACTTC. This translates into CASGLGTGQETQYF. This rearrangement joins TRBV12-5 to TRBJ2-5; 9 bases are shared with TRBD1. CDR1 is LGHNT, CDR2 FRNRAP, per germline. J lost 2 bases, V lost 3 bases, and 1 base had no gene match. The CDR3 runs to 14 residues.

The chain couples TRBV29-1 to TRBJ2-7, with TRBD2 identical over 13 bases. This CDR3 is built from 16 residues. V gave up 4 bases and J gave up 9 bases; unmatched junction bases: 15. Germline CDR1 is SQVTM and CDR2 is ANQGSEA. The CDR3 here is CSVAPRLAGGGNGQYF. DNA of the CDR3: TGCAGCGTTGCCCCCCGACTAGCGGGAGGAGGTAACGGGCAGTACTTC.

CDR3 DNA: TGCGCCAGCAGCCAAGTGGGACAGGGGCGAGCTTTCTTT. Protein sequence: CASSQVGQGRAFF. This chain connects TRBV4-1 to TRBJ1-1; TRBD1 matches at 10 bases. The length of the CDR3 is 13 residues. CDR1 is MGHRA and CDR2 is YSYEKL in the germline V gene. The V and J ends lost 1 base and 10 bases, in that order; junction bases with no gene match: 3.

This chain connects TRBV11-2 to TRBJ2-1; D is unclear. V lost 0 bases to trimming and J lost 15 bases, with 12 bases between them. The length of the CDR3 is 12 residues. Germline loops: CDR1 SGHAT, CDR2 FQNNGV. The CDR3 DNA follows: TGTGCCAGCAGCTTAGATACGTCGTTCCCGTTCTTC. Amino acids: CASSLDTSFPFF.

The chain recombines TRBV10-3 with TRBJ1-5; the D gene is possibly TRBD1 (5 bases). Looked up from germline, CDR1 is ENHRY and CDR2 is SYGVKD. The CDR3 contains 14 residues. V was clipped by 2 bases and J by 5 bases, with 10 bases between them. The chain's CDR3 is CAISERGTDQPQHF. CDR3 in DNA: TGTGCCATCAGTGAGAGGGGAACGGATCAGCCCCAGCATTTT.

The genes are TRBV7-2 and TRBJ2-5, with 14 bases identical to TRBD2. The CDR3 contains 16 residues. From germline, CDR1 is SGHTA and CDR2 FQGNSA. V gave up 5 bases and J gave up 3 bases; unmatched junction bases: 5. The CDR3 DNA follows: TGTGCCAGCAGCGCTTCGGGACTAGCGGGAGAAGAGACCCAGTACTTC. It translates to CASSASGLAGEETQYF. Full variable domain (outside the CDR3, taken from reference TRBV7-2 and TRBJ2-5): GAGVSQSPSNKVTEKGKDVELRCDPISGHTALYWYRQSLGQGLEFLIYFQGNSAPDKSGLPSDRFSAERTGGSVSTLTIQRTQQEDSAVYLCASSASGLAGEETQYFGPGTRLLVL.

J is TRBJ1-2 and V is TRBV25-1; D is unclear. The V and J ends lost 2 bases and 4 bases respectively, with 8 bases between them. CDR3 length: 13 residues. CDR1 is MGHDK and CDR2 is SYGVNS in the germline V gene. The CDR3 coding sequence is TGTGCCAGCAGTGAAATCCACGGCTATGGCTACACCTTC. Its protein is CASSEIHGYGYTF.

The chain uses TRBV7-3 and TRBJ2-3; either TRBD1 or TRBD2 may fit D (7 bases each). Germline V CDR1 and CDR2: SGHTA, FQGTGA. V gave up 0 bases and J gave up 2 bases, with 12 bases separating them. This CDR3 is built from 16 residues. The CDR3 coding sequence is TGTGCCAGCAGCTTAACTCCAGGGGGGGACACAGATACGCAGTATTTT. This translates into CASSLTPGGDTDTQYF. Full variable domain (missing parts from reference TRBV7-3 and TRBJ2-3): GAGVSQTPSNKVTEKGKYVELRCDPISGHTALYWYRQSLGQGPEFLIYFQGTGAADDSGLPNDRFFAVRPEGSVSTLKIQRTERGDSAVYLCASSLTPGGDTDTQYFGPGTRLTVL.

The chain combines TRBV28 with TRBJ2-3; 9 bases match TRBD1. CDR3 length equals 15 residues. Germline V CDR1 and CDR2: MDHEN, SYDVKM. After removal of 6 bases from V and 2 bases from J, the junction contained 6 bases not matched to a gene. The CDR3 region has the DNA TGTGCCAGCAGACCGGGGACAGGGATCACAGATACGCAGTATTTT. Encoded protein: CASRPGTGITDTQYF.

The chain combines TRBV28 with TRBJ1-5; 7 nucleotides agree with TRBD1. In germline, CDR1 is MDHEN, CDR2 SYDVKM. The J segment lost 5 bases and the V segment lost 6 bases, leaving 7 bases of the junction unmatched. This CDR3 spans 14 amino acids. CDR3 DNA sequence: TGTGCCAGCAGGCCACAGGGGAACGATCAGCCCCAGCATTTT. The encoded protein is CASRPQGNDQPQHF.

The V gene is TRBV30, the J gene TRBJ2-3; 12 positions match TRBD2. The V and J ends lost 1 base and 4 bases, in that order; junction bases with no gene match: 15. The CDR3 is 19 amino acids. From germline, CDR1 is GTSNPN and CDR2 SVGIG (reference sequence). The CDR3: CAWSAPTSGRWLVPDTQYF. The CDR3 DNA follows: TGTGCCTGGAGTGCCCCCACTAGCGGGAGGTGGTTGGTTCCAGATACGCAGTATTTT.

The chain joins TRBV18 to TRBJ1-2; the D is unclear. CDR1 and CDR2 (germline): KGHSH, LQKENI. This CDR3 contains 12 residues. The V end was cut by 6 bases, the J end by 0 bases, with 5 bases between. The CDR3 DNA follows: TGTGCCAGCTCCCGTGCTAACTATGGCTACACCTTC. This gives the protein CASSRANYGYTF.

The chain is built from TRBV21-1 and TRBJ2-7. TRBV21-1 is an annotated pseudogene. This CDR3 contains 14 residues. The CDR3 DNA follows: TGTGCCAGCAGCAAAGAGGTTAGAGACCACGAGCAGTACTTC. Translated: CASSKEVRDHEQYF.

The V and J genes are TRBV9 and TRBJ1-5, with D possibly being TRBD1 (6 bases). The CDR3 sequence is 14 residues long. V gave up 2 bases and J gave up 2 bases, with 8 bases separating them. Per the germline V gene, CDR1 is SGDLS and CDR2 is YYNGEE. CDR3 protein: CASSVRQGNQPQHF. CDR3 coding DNA: TGTGCCAGCAGCGTCCGACAGGGCAATCAGCCCCAGCATTTT.

As concerns this clone: This specimen includes other DNA sequences encoding the same CDR3. The rearrangement uses TRBV5-4 and TRBJ2-1; D is tentatively TRBD1 or TRBD2 (5 bases each). This CDR3 is 13 amino acids long. The germline V and J ends were trimmed by 4 bases and 3 bases, with 8 bases remaining between them. The germline gives CDR1 SGHNT, CDR2 YYREEE (reference sequence). In nucleotides, the CDR3 is TGTGCCAGCAGCCGGGACGGCTACAATGAGCAGTTCTTC. Translation gives CASSRDGYNEQFF. The full variable domain, rest sourced from reference TRBV5-4 and TRBJ2-1, is ETGVTQSPTHLIKTRGQQVTLRCSSQSGHNTVSWYQQALGQGPQFIFQYYREEENGRGNFPPRFSGLQFPNYSSELNVNALELDDSALYLCASSRDGYNEQFFGPGTRLTVL.

The rearrangement links TRBV5-6 to TRBJ1-1, with D perhaps matching TRBD1 (5 bases). The CDR3 has 14 residues. Germline V gives CDR1 SGHDT, CDR2 YYEEEE. The V gene lost 4 bases and the J gene lost 4 bases, with 14 bases spanning the gap. The CDR3 DNA sequence: TGTGCCAGCAGCCCAGGACAAGTTAGCACTGAAGCTTTCTTT. Residues: CASSPGQVSTEAFF.

The chain carries TRBV7-2 and TRBJ1-2; D is perhaps TRBD1 (6 bases). Germline V lookup: CDR1 SGHTA, CDR2 FQGNSA. This CDR3 has 15 amino acids. V lost 4 bases to trimming and J lost 5 bases, with 17 bases between them. The CDR3 reads CASSSYSPGEYGYTF. DNA of the CDR3: TGTGCCAGCAGCTCATATTCCCCAGGGGAGTATGGCTACACCTTC.

This rearrangement joins TRBV5-8 to TRBJ1-1; D gene uncertain. The CDR3 extends over 15 amino acids. Germline assignment: CDR1 SGHTS and CDR2 YDEGEE. Trimming removed 2 bases from V and 4 bases from J, with 15 bases in between. In DNA, the CDR3 is TGTGCCAGCAGCTTCGGACCGACTATGGGCACTGAAGCTTTCTTT. This sequence encodes CASSFGPTMGTEAFF. Combining the CDR3 with reference TRBV5-8 and TRBJ1-1 gives the whole variable domain EAGVTQSPTHLIKTRGQQATLRCSPISGHTSVYWYQQALGLGLQFLLWYDEGEERNRGNFPPRFSGRQFPNYSSELNVNALELEDSALYLCASSFGPTMGTEAFFGQGTRLTVV.